The 17 T cell receptor beta chains reported below all come from one sample, sequenced in a study of blood T cell repertoires in COVID-19. Libraries were prepared by immunoSEQ multiplex PCR; TCRdb keeps only in-frame clonotypes and omits some of them. Among roughly 200,000 clones, approximately 86% were seen once, and the ten largest hold 3.8%. Input material: PBMCs or T cells enriched from blood (not recorded which). The receptors shown here come from a woman aged 40 to 55 with acute COVID-19.

The genes are TRBV7-9 and TRBJ1-3, with 9 positions matching TRBD1. V dropped 2 bases and J dropped 3; count of bases not matched to a gene: 5. CDR1 and CDR2 from the germline V gene are SEHNR and FQNEAQ (reference sequence). This CDR3 has 16 amino acids. CDR3 DNA: TGTGCCAGCAGCTTATACCGGGACAGGGTTGGAAACACCATATATTTT. As protein: CASSLYRDRVGNTIYF.

V gene TRBV19 combines with J gene TRBJ2-7; TRBD1 aligns across 10 bases. The ends lost 3 bases at V and 4 bases at J; junction bases unmatched: 9. CDR3 length: 16 residues. In germline, CDR1 is LNHDA, CDR2 SQIVND (reference sequence). The CDR3 DNA follows: TGTGCCAGTAGTATGACAGGGGGCGTGCCATCTTACGAGCAGTACTTC. It codes for CASSMTGGVPSYEQYF.

V usage is TRBV9 and J usage is TRBJ2-5, with D perhaps TRBD2 (7 bases). The CDR3 length is 16 residues. Per the germline V gene, CDR1 is SGDLS and CDR2 is YYNGEE. V lost 0 bases, J lost 1 base, and 13 bases lay in between. The CDR3 nucleotides read TGTGCCAGCAGCGTAGAGGGGGGGACACTCCAAGAGACCCAGTACTTC. Translating gives CASSVEGGTLQETQYF. The variable domain in full, with the rest retrieved from reference TRBV9 and TRBJ2-5, is DSGVTQTPKHLITATGQRVTLRCSPRSGDLSVYWYQQSLDQGLQFLIQYYNGEERAKGNILERFSAQQFPDLHSELNLSSLELGDSALYFCASSVEGGTLQETQYFGPGTRLLVL.

This clone has only a few counts. J is TRBJ2-1 and V is TRBV13, with 13 bases fitting TRBD2. Trimming removed 1 base from V and 4 bases from J; junction bases left unmatched: 1. This CDR3 region has 16 residues. The germline V gene has CDR1 PRHDT and CDR2 FYEKMQ (reference sequence). The CDR3 DNA sequence: TGTGCCAGCAGCTTAGAGGGACTAGCGGGGTACAATGAGCAGTTCTTC. Its protein is CASSLEGLAGYNEQFF.

The chain has TRBV19 and TRBJ1-1; D is possibly TRBD1 (6 bases). The germline V gene has CDR1 LNHDA and CDR2 SQIVND (reference sequence). The V gene lost 8 bases and the J gene lost 5 bases, with 18 bases spanning the gap. This CDR3 comprises 14 residues. CDR3 sequence (DNA): TGTGCCAGTGGTTACCCCAGGGGTGGGACTGAAGCTTTCTTT. This encodes CASGYPRGGTEAFF.

Written as DNA, the CDR3 is TGTGCCAGCAGTGAAGCGCTTCGTCGGGATACGCAGTATTTT. This gives the protein CASSEALRRDTQYF. The V gene is TRBV2, the J gene TRBJ2-3; unclear D gene. Trimming took off 0 bases at V and 6 bases at J, with 10 bases between the two ends. The CDR3 extends over 14 amino acids. Germline CDR1 is SNHLY and CDR2 is FYNNEI.

The V call is TRBV28, the J call TRBJ2-3; 7 bases map to TRBD2. The V segment lost 2 bases and the J segment 1 base; nucleotides outside the gene matches: 3. Germline CDR1 is MDHEN and CDR2 is SYDVKM. The CDR3 length is 15 residues. CDR3 residues: CASSLAGVGTDTQYF. CDR3 nucleotide sequence: TGTGCCAGCAGTTTAGCGGGAGTGGGCACAGATACGCAGTATTTT.

The chain is built from TRBV28 and TRBJ1-2; D is unclear. The CDR3 runs 12 residues. V was trimmed by 8 bases and J by 3 bases, leaving 10 bases between them. Germline V gives CDR1 MDHEN, CDR2 SYDVKM. CDR3 nucleotide sequence: TGTGCCAGCGCGTCAGGCTACTATGGCTACACCTTC. It codes for CASASGYYGYTF.

This chain connects TRBV6-1 to TRBJ1-5, with no clear D. Germline assignment: CDR1 MNHNS and CDR2 SASEGT. The CDR3 covers 15 residues. V shed 1 base and J shed 7 bases, with 14 bases lying between them. The CDR3 bases are TGTGCCAGCAGTGAAGGGCGAGGAGGGTCCCAGCCCCAGCATTTT. It specifies CASSEGRGGSQPQHF.

This rearrangement joins TRBV4-3 to TRBJ2-7, with 7 bases that match TRBD2. The CDR3 has 14 amino acids. J lost 5 bases, V lost 1 base, and 5 bases had no gene match. The germline CDR1 and CDR2 sequences are LGHNA and YSLEER. The CDR3 sequence is CASSQGMGGDEQYF. The CDR3 bases are TGCGCCAGCAGCCAAGGGATGGGGGGGGACGAGCAGTACTTC.

The V and J genes are TRBV3-1 (or the pseudogene TRBV3-2) and TRBJ2-5, with a weak D call TRBD2 (5 bases). V dropped 2 bases and J dropped 5 bases, with 9 bases sitting between them. CDR3 length: 13 amino acids. Germline CDR1 and CDR2: LGHDT and YNNKEL (reference sequence). The CDR3 coding sequence is TGTGCCAGCAGCCAAACCACGGGGGAGACCCAGTACTTC. Protein: CASSQTTGETQYF.

V is TRBV28 and J is TRBJ2-1, with no clear D. The germline V and J ends were trimmed by 3 bases and 0 bases, with 15 bases remaining between them. CDR1 MDHEN and CDR2 SYDVKM come from the germline V gene. The CDR3 runs to 17 residues. In DNA, the CDR3 is TGTGCCAGCAGTTTCGAAAGAGCGCTAAGCTCCTACAATGAGCAGTTCTTC. Residues: CASSFERALSSYNEQFF.

The CDR3 region is CASSQVRGRPQHF. CDR3 in DNA: TGCGCCAGCAGCCAAGTGCGGGGCAGACCCCAGCATTTT. The chain combines TRBV4-1 with TRBJ1-5; possibly TRBD1 for D (5 bases). In germline, CDR1 is MGHRA, CDR2 YSYEKL. V gave up 1 base and J gave up 10 bases, with 11 bases separating them. This CDR3 comprises 13 residues.

The V and J genes are TRBV4-1 and TRBJ1-5; TRBD1 matches at 10 bases. The CDR3 runs 16 residues. The germline V gene encodes CDR1 MGHRA and CDR2 YSYEKL. V lost 5 bases and J lost 4; bases outside the gene matches: 8. In DNA form, the CDR3 reads TGCGCCAGCAGCTATGACGGGGACAGGGGTAATCAGCCCCAGCATTTT. It yields the protein CASSYDGDRGNQPQHF.

The genes are TRBV7-9 and TRBJ1-1; D unclear. The CDR3 consists of 12 residues. CDR1 SEHNR and CDR2 FQNEAQ come from the germline V gene (reference sequence). With 1 base removed from V and 8 bases from J, the gap between germline ends came to 8 bases. The CDR3 DNA reads TGTGCCAGCAGCTTAGGGGCCCGCGAAGCTTTCTTT. It encodes CASSLGAREAFF. The full variable domain, with the rest looked up from reference TRBV7-9 and TRBJ1-1, is DTGVSQNPRHKITKRGQNVTFRCDPISEHNRLYWYRQTLGQGPEFLTYFQNEAQLEKSRLLSDRFSAERPKGSFSTLEIQRTEQGDSAMYLCASSLGAREAFFGQGTRLTVV.

V is TRBV6-2 or TRBV6-3 and J is TRBJ2-2; TRBD2 matches at 7 bases. Germline V gives CDR1 MNHEY, CDR2 SVGEGT. Trimming removed 5 bases from V and 2 bases from J; junction bases left unmatched: 11. The CDR3 is 17 residues long. CDR3 nucleotides: TGTGCCAGCAGTGACTACCCGGCTAGCGGTAACACCGGGGAGCTGTTTTTT. It encodes CASSDYPASGNTGELFF.

V is TRBV7-2 and J is TRBJ1-1; TRBD1 aligns across 8 bases. The germline gives CDR1 SGHTA, CDR2 FQGNSA. CDR3 length equals 13 residues. V shed 7 bases, J shed 4 bases, and the junction held 5 bases outside the gene matches. CDR3: CASNTGGRTEAFF. CDR3 nucleotide sequence: TGTGCCAGCAACACAGGGGGGCGCACTGAAGCTTTCTTT.